Below are 14 T cell receptor beta chains sequenced from a single sample in a study of T cell responses to AZD1222 COVID-19 vaccine. Profiling relied on immunoSEQ multiplex PCR, and the TCRdb table lists in-frame clones only, not all of them. The sample has over 150,000 clones; 75% to 95% are singletons. The source material was peripheral blood, sampled on day 0 of AZD1222 vaccination. Every receptor here comes from an adult in good health.

This clone was counted a single time. CDR3 loop: CASREGQSFSYEQYF. CDR3 nucleotide sequence: TGTGCCAGCAGGGAGGGACAGAGCTTCTCCTACGAGCAGTACTTC. The chain recombines TRBV2 with TRBJ2-7, with a tentative D call TRBD1 (7 bases). V lost 6 bases, J lost 0 bases, and 15 bases lay in between. Germline CDR1 SNHLY, CDR2 FYNNEI. The CDR3 runs 15 residues.

The rearrangement joins TRBV3-1 (or the pseudogene TRBV3-2) to TRBJ1-1; 7 positions agree with TRBD1. Trimming took 6 bases from V and 5 from J; bases not matched to a gene: 6. This CDR3 has 13 residues. Germline V gene lookup returns CDR1 LGHDT and CDR2 YNNKEL (reference sequence). The CDR3 is CASSTDRRTEAFF. Here the CDR3 DNA reads TGTGCCAGCAGTACGGACAGGAGGACTGAAGCTTTCTTT.

This chain connects TRBV19 to TRBJ1-6, with 9 bases matching TRBD1. Germline-derived CDR1 and CDR2 are LNHDA and SQIVND (reference sequence). V shed 6 bases, J shed 8 bases, and the junction held 5 bases outside the gene matches. The CDR3 contains 14 residues. The CDR3 nucleotides are TGTGCCAGTAGCCCGGGACAGGGTGATTCACCCCTCCACTTT. This encodes CASSPGQGDSPLHF.

This sequence joins TRBV27 and TRBJ1-1; D gene unclear. V lost 3 bases and J lost 1, with 6 bases in between. The CDR3 runs to 13 residues. Germline V CDR1 and CDR2: MNHEY, SMNVEV (reference sequence). CDR3 sequence: CASSLFRNTEAFF. Here the CDR3 DNA reads TGTGCCAGCAGTTTGTTCAGGAACACTGAAGCTTTCTTT.

The genes are TRBV27 and TRBJ2-3, with 9 bases aligning to TRBD2. The J segment lost 4 bases and the V segment lost 4 bases, leaving 9 bases of the junction unmatched. The length of the CDR3 is 16 residues. Germline V gene data show CDR1 as MNHEY and CDR2 as SMNVEV (reference sequence). In nucleotides, the CDR3 is TGTGCCAGCAGTTACCTAGGGACTAGCCTCCCAGATACGCAGTATTTT. It encodes CASSYLGTSLPDTQYF.

This clone was observed a single time. The J gene is TRBJ2-7, the V gene TRBV6-5, with TRBD1 matching over 9 bases. The CDR3 contains 14 residues. The V and J ends lost 8 bases and 7 bases, in that order; junction bases with no gene match: 12. Germline V CDR1 and CDR2: MNHEY, SVGAGI. CDR3 in amino acids: CASSRTGVLGEQYF. The CDR3 DNA follows: TGTGCCAGCTCGCGGACAGGGGTTTTGGGAGAGCAGTACTTC.

V is TRBV5-1 and J is TRBJ1-5; TRBD1 matches at 7 bases. The ends lost 5 bases at V and 5 bases at J; junction bases unmatched: 4. The CDR3 has 13 residues. Germline CDR1 reads SGHRS; CDR2 reads YFSETQ. Written as DNA, the CDR3 is TGCGCCAGCAGTACCCAGGGGGATCAGCCCCAGCATTTT. Translated, it gives CASSTQGDQPQHF.

The chain recombines TRBV6-5 with TRBJ1-2; 8 bases fit TRBD1. The CDR3 is 15 amino acids. V lost 5 bases and J lost 5; bases outside the gene matches: 10. Looked up from germline, CDR1 is MNHEY and CDR2 is SVGAGI. The CDR3 DNA reads as TGTGCCAGCAGTAACCACAGGGGGGCCGCTTATGGCTACACCTTC. It encodes CASSNHRGAAYGYTF.

The chain links TRBV28 to TRBJ2-7, with a weak D call TRBD2 (6 bases). The V end was cut by 2 bases, the J end by 9 bases, with 11 bases between. Germline CDR1 MDHEN, CDR2 SYDVKM. The CDR3 has 12 residues. CDR3 protein: CASSLPGDVQYF. In DNA form, the CDR3 reads TGTGCCAGCAGTTTACCGGGGGACGTGCAGTACTTC. Combining the CDR3 with reference TRBV28 and TRBJ2-7 gives the whole variable domain DVKVTQSSRYLVKRTGEKVFLECVQDMDHENMFWYRQDPGLGLRLIYFSYDVKMKEKGDIPEGYSVSREKKERFSLILESASTNQTSMYLCASSLPGDVQYFGPGTRLTVT.

CDR3 residues: CASSEVHPKVTEAFF. The CDR3 DNA follows: TGTGCCAGCAGTGAAGTGCACCCTAAGGTCACTGAAGCTTTCTTT. V is TRBV2 and J is TRBJ1-1; no definite D call. V was pared by 1 base and J by 4 bases, with 13 bases between. The CDR3 is 15 amino acids. CDR1 is SNHLY, CDR2 FYNNEI, per germline. The whole variable domain, remainder taken from reference TRBV2 and TRBJ1-1, is EPEVTQTPSHQVTQMGQEVILRCVPISNHLYFYWYRQILGQKVEFLVSFYNNEISEKSEIFDDQFSVERPDGSNFTLKIRSTKLEDSAMYFCASSEVHPKVTEAFFGQGTRLTVV.

V and J are TRBV6-4 and TRBJ1-1; 9 bases align to TRBD1. The CDR3 has 16 amino acids. The junction had 12 bases not matched to a gene; V was cut back by 5 bases and J by 5 bases. CDR1 and CDR2 (germline): MRHNA, SNTAGT. The CDR3 is CASSRETGTGMTEAFF. The DNA of the CDR3 is TGTGCCAGCAGTCGAGAGACCGGGACAGGGATGACTGAAGCTTTCTTT.

Comments on this clone: The sample contains more than one DNA sequence encoding this CDR3. The chain joins TRBV7-2 to TRBJ2-1; 9 bases align to TRBD2. The CDR3 runs 14 residues. Trimming at V came to 3 bases and at J to 4 bases, leaving 1 base not matched to a gene. The germline V gene encodes CDR1 SGHTA and CDR2 FQGNSA. The CDR3 region is CASSLTSGYNEQFF. CDR3 bases: TGTGCCAGCAGCTTGACTAGCGGATACAATGAGCAGTTCTTC. The whole variable domain, remainder taken from reference TRBV7-2 and TRBJ2-1, is GAGVSQSPSNKVTEKGKDVELRCDPISGHTALYWYRQSLGQGLEFLIYFQGNSAPDKSGLPSDRFSAERTGGSVSTLTIQRTQQEDSAVYLCASSLTSGYNEQFFGPGTRLTVL.

The chain carries TRBV19 and TRBJ1-4; maybe TRBD1 (5 bases). The CDR3 runs to 19 residues. Trimming shortened V by 1 base and J by 0 bases, and 18 bases separated the two germline ends. CDR1 is LNHDA and CDR2 is SQIVND in the germline V gene (reference sequence). Here the CDR3 DNA reads TGTGCCAGTAGTATAGGGCGACGAATCCGGGGCGCAACTAATGAAAAACTGTTTTTT. Translation: CASSIGRRIRGATNEKLFF.

The rearrangement joins TRBV27 to TRBJ1-1; maybe TRBD1 (5 bases). The CDR3 has 14 amino acids. Trimming removed 6 bases from V and 1 base from J, with 12 bases in between. CDR1 is MNHEY and CDR2 is SMNVEV in the germline V gene (reference sequence). DNA for the CDR3: TGTGCCAGCAGGGGGGTAACAGGGAACACTGAAGCTTTCTTT. It yields the protein CASRGVTGNTEAFF.